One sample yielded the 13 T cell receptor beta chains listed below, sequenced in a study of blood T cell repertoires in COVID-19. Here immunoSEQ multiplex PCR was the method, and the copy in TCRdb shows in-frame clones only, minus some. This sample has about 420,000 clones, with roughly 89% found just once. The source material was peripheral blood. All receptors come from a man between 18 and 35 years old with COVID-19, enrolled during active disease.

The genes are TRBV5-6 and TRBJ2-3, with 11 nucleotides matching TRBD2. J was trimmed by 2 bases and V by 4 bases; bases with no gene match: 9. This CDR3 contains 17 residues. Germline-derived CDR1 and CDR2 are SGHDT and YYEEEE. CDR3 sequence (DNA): TGTGCCAGCAGCCCGACCTGGACTAGCGGGTTCACAGATACGCAGTATTTT. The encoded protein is CASSPTWTSGFTDTQYF.

The CDR3 here is CASSSLTSGRTDTQYF. The CDR3 DNA reads TGCGCCAGCAGCTCGTTGACTAGCGGGAGGACAGATACGCAGTATTTT. This sequence joins TRBV5-1 and TRBJ2-3, with TRBD2 matching over 13 bases. The CDR3 spans 16 residues. V lost 3 bases, J lost 3 bases, and 4 bases stayed unmatched. Germline values: CDR1 SGHRS, CDR2 YFSETQ.

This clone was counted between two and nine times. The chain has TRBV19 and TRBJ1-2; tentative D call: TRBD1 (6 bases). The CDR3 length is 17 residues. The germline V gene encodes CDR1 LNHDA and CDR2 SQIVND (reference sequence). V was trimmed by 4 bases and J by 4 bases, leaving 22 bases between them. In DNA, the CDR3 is TGTGCCAGTAGTACTTGGGACCGGGACACCGGCGGCTATGGCTACACCTTC. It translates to CASSTWDRDTGGYGYTF.

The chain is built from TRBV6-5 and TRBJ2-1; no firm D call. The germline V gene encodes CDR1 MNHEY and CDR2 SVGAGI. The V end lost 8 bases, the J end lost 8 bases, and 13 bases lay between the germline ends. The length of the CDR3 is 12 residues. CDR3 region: CASGVYWDEQFF. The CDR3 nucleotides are TGTGCCAGCGGAGTATATTGGGATGAGCAGTTCTTC.

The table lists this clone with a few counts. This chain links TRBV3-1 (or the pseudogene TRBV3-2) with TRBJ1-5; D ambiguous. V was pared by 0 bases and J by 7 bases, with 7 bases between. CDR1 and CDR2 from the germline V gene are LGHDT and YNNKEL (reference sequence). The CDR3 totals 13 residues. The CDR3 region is CASSQDREQPQHF. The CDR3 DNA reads TGTGCCAGCAGCCAAGATCGGGAACAGCCCCAGCATTTT.

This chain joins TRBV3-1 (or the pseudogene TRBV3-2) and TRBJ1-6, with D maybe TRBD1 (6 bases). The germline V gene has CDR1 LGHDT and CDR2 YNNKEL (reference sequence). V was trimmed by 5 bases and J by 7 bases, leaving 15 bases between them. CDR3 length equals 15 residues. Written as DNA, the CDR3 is TGTGCCAGCAGCACCCAGGGACAAACAAATTCACCCCTCCACTTT. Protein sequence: CASSTQGQTNSPLHF.

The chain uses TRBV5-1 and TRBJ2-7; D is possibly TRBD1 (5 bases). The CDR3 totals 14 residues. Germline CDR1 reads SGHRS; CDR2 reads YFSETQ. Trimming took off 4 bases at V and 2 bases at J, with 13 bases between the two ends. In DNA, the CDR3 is TGCGCCAGCAGCAGGGAAGGGGCGGCCTACGAGCAGTACTTC. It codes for CASSREGAAYEQYF.

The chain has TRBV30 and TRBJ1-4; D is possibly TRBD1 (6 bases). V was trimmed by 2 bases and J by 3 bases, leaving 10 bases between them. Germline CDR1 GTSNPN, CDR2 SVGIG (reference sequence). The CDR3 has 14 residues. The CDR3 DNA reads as TGTGCCTGGAGTAGGGGGTTAGCTAATGAAAAACTGTTTTTT. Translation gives CAWSRGLANEKLFF.

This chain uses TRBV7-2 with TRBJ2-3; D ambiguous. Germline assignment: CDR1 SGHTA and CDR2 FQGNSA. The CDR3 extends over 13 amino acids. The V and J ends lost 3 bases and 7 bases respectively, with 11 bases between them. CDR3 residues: CASSLVEANTQYF. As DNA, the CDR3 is TGTGCCAGCAGCTTGGTAGAAGCCAATACGCAGTATTTT. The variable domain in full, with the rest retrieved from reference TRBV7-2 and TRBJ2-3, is GAGVSQSPSNKVTEKGKDVELRCDPISGHTALYWYRQSLGQGLEFLIYFQGNSAPDKSGLPSDRFSAERTGGSVSTLTIQRTQQEDSAVYLCASSLVEANTQYFGPGTRLTVL.

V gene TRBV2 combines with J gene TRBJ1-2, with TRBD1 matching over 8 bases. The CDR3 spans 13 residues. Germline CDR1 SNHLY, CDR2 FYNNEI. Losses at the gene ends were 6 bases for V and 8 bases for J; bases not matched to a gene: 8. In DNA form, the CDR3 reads TGTGCCAGCAGGAAGACAGGGGATAAGGGCTACACCTTC. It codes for CASRKTGDKGYTF.

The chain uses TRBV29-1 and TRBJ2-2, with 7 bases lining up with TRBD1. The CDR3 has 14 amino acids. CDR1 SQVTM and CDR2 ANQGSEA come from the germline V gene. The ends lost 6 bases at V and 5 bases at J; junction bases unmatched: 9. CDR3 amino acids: CSVYAGGWTGELFF. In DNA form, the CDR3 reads TGCAGCGTCTACGCAGGGGGTTGGACCGGGGAGCTGTTTTTT.

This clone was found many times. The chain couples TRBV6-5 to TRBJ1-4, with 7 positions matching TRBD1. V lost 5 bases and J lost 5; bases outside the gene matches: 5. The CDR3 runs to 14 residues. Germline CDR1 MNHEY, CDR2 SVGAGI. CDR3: CASSRGTANEKLFF. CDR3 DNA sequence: TGTGCCAGCAGTCGCGGGACAGCAAATGAAAAACTGTTTTTT.

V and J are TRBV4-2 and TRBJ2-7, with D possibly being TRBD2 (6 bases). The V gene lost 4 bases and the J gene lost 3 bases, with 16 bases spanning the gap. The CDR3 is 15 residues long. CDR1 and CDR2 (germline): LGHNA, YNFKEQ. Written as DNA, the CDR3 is TGTGCCAGCAGCCCCAATTTCGTCGGGAGCTACGAGCAGTACTTC. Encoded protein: CASSPNFVGSYEQYF.